These 24 T cell receptor beta chains share one sample of origin, sequenced in a study of blood T cell repertoires in COVID-19. TCRdb keeps only in-frame clones here, not all; method: immunoSEQ multiplex PCR. The sample lists about 83,000 clones; roughly 87% were seen once. Sequencing was carried out using peripheral blood. These receptors all stem from a woman aged 45-60 years with active or convalescent COVID-19.

In regard to this clone: A read error may produce the germline difference seen at one junction end. The rearrangement links TRBV7-2 to TRBJ1-5; D not certain. The CDR3 runs 13 residues. The V gene's germline CDR1 is SGHTA and CDR2 FQGNSA. DNA of the CDR3: TGTGCCAGCAGCTTAGACAGCAGTCAGCCCCAGCATTTT. It yields the protein CASSLDSSQPQHF.

The V call is TRBV6-5, the J call TRBJ1-3; 7 bases are shared with TRBD1. This CDR3 has 14 amino acids. Per germline, CDR1 MNHEY and CDR2 SVGAGI. After removal of 5 bases from V and 4 bases from J, the junction contained 5 bases not matched to a gene. The CDR3 bases are TGTGCCAGCAGTAACCGGGACAGCGGAAACACCATATATTTT. Translation: CASSNRDSGNTIYF.

This sequence joins TRBV6-8 and TRBJ2-1; D perhaps matches TRBD2 (5 bases). The CDR3 contains 16 residues. The germline V gene has CDR1 MNHGY and CDR2 SAAAGT. V dropped 4 bases and J dropped 3 bases, with 16 bases sitting between them. The CDR3 DNA reads as TGTGCCAGCAGTTGCCGGGGTAGCGCCTTCTACAATGAGCAGTTCTTC. It codes for CASSCRGSAFYNEQFF.

The rearrangement joins TRBV2 to TRBJ1-1; 9 bases are shared with TRBD1. V was pared by 6 bases and J by 3 bases, with 17 bases of the junction left unmatched. Germline lookup yields CDR1 SNHLY and CDR2 FYNNEI. The CDR3 covers 18 residues. CDR3 residues: CASSNPGDRESPYTEAFF. CDR3 DNA: TGTGCCAGCAGCAACCCCGGGGACAGGGAAAGCCCTTACACTGAAGCTTTCTTT.

The genes are TRBV5-4 and TRBJ2-3; TRBD2 matches 11 bases. This CDR3 region has 18 residues. V shed 4 bases, J shed 0 bases, and the junction held 10 bases outside the gene matches. CDR1 SGHNT and CDR2 YYREEE come from the germline V gene (reference sequence). In DNA, the CDR3 is TGTGCCAGCAGCCCAAGAGGGACTAGCGGTGCTAGCACAGATACGCAGTATTTT. It is translated as CASSPRGTSGASTDTQYF.

The chain joins TRBV14 to TRBJ1-2, with 8 bases that match TRBD1. Germline values: CDR1 SGHDN, CDR2 FVKESK. This CDR3 spans 17 amino acids. With 2 bases clipped from V and 0 bases from J, the junction kept 8 bases outside the gene matches. CDR3 sequence (DNA): TGTGCCAGCAGCCAATTTCAGGGGGCTGGTTCTAACTATGGCTACACCTTC. Protein product: CASSQFQGAGSNYGYTF.

This clone came up once. The chain employs TRBV19 and TRBJ2-3; 7 bases match TRBD1. Per germline, CDR1 LNHDA and CDR2 SQIVND (reference sequence). The CDR3 contains 16 residues. V dropped 5 bases and J dropped 6; count of bases not matched to a gene: 14. CDR3 residues: CASSPRLGGHVDTQYF. The CDR3 region has the DNA TGTGCCAGTAGTCCGCGGTTAGGGGGCCACGTGGATACGCAGTATTTT.

Here the CDR3 DNA reads TGTGCCAGCAGCTTAGGGACAGGGAGCTCCTACGAGCAGTACTTC. Translated: CASSLGTGSSYEQYF. The V and J genes are TRBV7-9 and TRBJ2-7, with 8 bases fitting TRBD1. The CDR3 runs to 15 residues. Looked up from germline, CDR1 is SEHNR and CDR2 is FQNEAQ (reference sequence). V shed 1 base, J shed 0 bases, and the junction held 2 bases outside the gene matches. The variable domain in full, with the rest retrieved from reference TRBV7-9 and TRBJ2-7, is DTGVSQNPRHKITKRGQNVTFRCDPISEHNRLYWYRQTLGQGPEFLTYFQNEAQLEKSRLLSDRFSAERPKGSFSTLEIQRTEQGDSAMYLCASSLGTGSSYEQYFGPGTRLTVT.

J is TRBJ2-6 and V is TRBV18; unclear D gene. The ends were cut back, 1 base at V and 2 bases at J, with 15 bases in the middle. This CDR3 spans 18 amino acids. Germline V gene lookup returns CDR1 KGHSH and CDR2 LQKENI. In DNA, the CDR3 is TGTGCCAGCTCACCACTTCCCGCAGGTGGCCCTGGGGCCAACGTCCTGACTTTC. Translated: CASSPLPAGGPGANVLTF.

This clone was seen more than once but under ten times. The DNA is omitted, as the CDR3 cannot be located on it reliably, and the CDR3 follows TCRdb's listing. This sequence joins TRBV5-8 and TRBJ2-7; TRBD1 is the table's D call, not checked against the DNA. Germline CDR1 and CDR2: SGHTS and YDEGEE. From its first to its last residue, the CDR3 has 11 amino acids. CDR3: CASSWGTGTNF.

This clone has only one observation. The V gene is TRBV5-1, the J gene TRBJ2-7, with D perhaps matching TRBD2 (6 bases). CDR1 is SGHRS, CDR2 YFSETQ, per germline. Trimming removed 4 bases from V and 0 bases from J, with 17 bases in between. The CDR3 contains 16 residues. CDR3 in amino acids: CASSNHIGGLSYEQYF. DNA for the CDR3: TGCGCCAGCAGCAACCACATCGGGGGTCTCTCCTACGAGCAGTACTTC.

The chain uses TRBV13 and TRBJ2-7, with TRBD2 identical over 7 bases. With V trimmed by 2 bases and J by 5 bases, 9 bases remained unmatched. Germline V CDR1 and CDR2: PRHDT, FYEKMQ (reference sequence). CDR3 length: 15 residues. CDR3 amino acids: CASSLWGGAGDEQYF. As DNA, the CDR3 is TGTGCCAGCAGCTTATGGGGCGGGGCGGGGGACGAGCAGTACTTC. Based on the CDR3 plus reference TRBV13 and TRBJ2-7, the full variable domain is AAGVIQSPRHLIKEKRETATLKCYPIPRHDTVYWYQQGPGQDPQFLISFYEKMQSDKGSIPDRFSAQQFSDYHSELNMSSLELGDSALYFCASSLWGGAGDEQYFGPGTRLTVT.

The rearrangement joins TRBV10-3 to TRBJ1-2; 9 bases map to TRBD1. Germline V gives CDR1 ENHRY, CDR2 SYGVKD. This CDR3 is built from 12 residues. J lost 7 bases, V lost 5 bases, and 2 bases had no gene match. As DNA, the CDR3 is TGTGCCATCAGTACGGACAGGGGTGGCTACACCTTC. Amino acid sequence: CAISTDRGGYTF.

CDR3 nucleotides: TGTGCCAGTAACAGGCCCCCCTACGAGCAGTACTTC. Its translation: CASNRPPYEQYF. The V gene is TRBV19, the J gene TRBJ2-7; D is perhaps TRBD1 (5 bases). Trimming removed 7 bases from V and 2 bases from J, with 9 bases in between. CDR1 is LNHDA and CDR2 is SQIVND in the germline V gene (reference sequence). The CDR3 is 12 amino acids.

The gene calls are TRBV27 and TRBJ2-1; 11 bases fit TRBD2. This CDR3 is built from 16 residues. V lost 3 bases and J lost 2; bases outside the gene matches: 3. Germline assignment: CDR1 MNHEY and CDR2 SMNVEV (reference sequence). CDR3 DNA sequence: TGTGCCAGCAGTTTGTCTAGCGGGAGGACCTACAATGAGCAGTTCTTC. Translation: CASSLSSGRTYNEQFF.

The chain is built from TRBV5-1 and TRBJ2-2; 8 bases match TRBD1. Germline CDR1 SGHRS, CDR2 YFSETQ. The CDR3 has 16 residues. The V and J ends lost 0 bases and 4 bases, in that order; junction bases with no gene match: 5. The CDR3, as DNA: TGCGCCAGCAGCTTGGTCCCCAGGGGGCCCACCGGGGAGCTGTTTTTT. Its translation: CASSLVPRGPTGELFF. Full variable domain (missing parts from reference TRBV5-1 and TRBJ2-2): KAGVTQTPRYLIKTRGQQVTLSCSPISGHRSVSWYQQTPGQGLQFLFEYFSETQRNKGNFPGRFSGRQFSNSRSEMNVSTLELGDSALYLCASSLVPRGPTGELFFGEGSRLTVL.

V and J are TRBV6-5 and TRBJ1-1; D is perhaps TRBD1 (6 bases). With 6 bases removed from V and 4 bases from J, the gap between germline ends came to 18 bases. CDR3 length equals 15 residues. Germline-derived CDR1 and CDR2 are MNHEY and SVGAGI. The CDR3 here is CASSQSGGAPTEAFF. DNA for the CDR3: TGTGCCAGCAGCCAAAGCGGGGGGGCGCCCACTGAAGCTTTCTTT.

The chain joins TRBV5-1 to TRBJ1-2; D not certain. Germline-derived CDR1 and CDR2 are SGHRS and YFSETQ. Trimming left V 2 bases short and J 4 bases short, with 15 bases between. This CDR3 is 15 amino acids long. The CDR3 region has the DNA TGCGCCAGCAGCTTAAAGGAAAGTGCGGGCTATGGCTACACCTTC. It codes for CASSLKESAGYGYTF.

V is TRBV30 and J is TRBJ2-7; D is uncertain. Trimming left V 4 bases short and J 4 bases short, with 8 bases between. This CDR3 is 11 amino acids long. The V gene's germline CDR1 is GTSNPN and CDR2 SVGIG (reference sequence). The CDR3 sequence is CAWTTGYEQYF. Here the CDR3 DNA reads TGTGCCTGGACTACCGGGTACGAGCAGTACTTC.

DNA of the CDR3: TGTGCCAGCAGTCTCGACAGGGGGCCTGGAAACACCATATATTTT. Translating it yields CASSLDRGPGNTIYF. The chain carries TRBV6-5 and TRBJ1-3, with TRBD1 matching over 10 bases. This CDR3 has 15 residues. Germline CDR1 reads MNHEY; CDR2 reads SVGAGI. V lost 5 bases to trimming and J lost 2 bases; unmatched junction nucleotides: 3.

With regard to this clone: Within the sample, other DNA sequences also encode this same CDR3. The chain is built from TRBV19 and TRBJ2-5; tentatively, D is TRBD1 (5 bases). Trimming shortened V by 4 bases and J by 5 bases, and 14 bases separated the two germline ends. The CDR3 contains 14 residues. CDR1 and CDR2 from the germline V gene are LNHDA and SQIVND (reference sequence). CDR3 in amino acids: CASSTGQGGETQYF. For the CDR3, the DNA is TGTGCCAGTAGTACCGGCCAGGGTGGGGAGACCCAGTACTTC.

This chain uses TRBV19 with TRBJ1-2, with a tentative D call TRBD1 (5 bases). The V and J ends lost 0 bases and 4 bases respectively, with 15 bases between them. Germline-derived CDR1 and CDR2 are LNHDA and SQIVND (reference sequence). This CDR3 has 16 residues. The CDR3 coding sequence is TGTGCCAGTAGTATAGAGGGGGGACGCATCTTCTATGGCTACACCTTC. It specifies CASSIEGGRIFYGYTF.

This chain connects TRBV6-6 to TRBJ1-2; 7 bases agree with TRBD1. Germline-derived CDR1 and CDR2 are MNHNY and SVGAGI (reference sequence). The V gene end was trimmed by 6 bases and the J gene end by 2 bases; junction bases not matched to a gene: 3. The CDR3 runs to 13 residues. This CDR3 is CASSPGQNYGYTF. The CDR3 coding sequence is TGTGCCAGCAGCCCGGGACAGAACTATGGCTACACCTTC.

This clone is a singleton in its sample. This chain joins TRBV7-2 and TRBJ1-2; D perhaps matches TRBD1 (5 bases). V was pared by 1 base and J by 4 bases, with 13 bases between. The CDR3 length is 15 residues. Germline-derived CDR1 and CDR2 are SGHTA and FQGNSA. CDR3 nucleotides: TGTGCCAGCAGCTTAGTAGGGCAGGGCAGCTATGGCTACACCTTC. Its translation is CASSLVGQGSYGYTF.